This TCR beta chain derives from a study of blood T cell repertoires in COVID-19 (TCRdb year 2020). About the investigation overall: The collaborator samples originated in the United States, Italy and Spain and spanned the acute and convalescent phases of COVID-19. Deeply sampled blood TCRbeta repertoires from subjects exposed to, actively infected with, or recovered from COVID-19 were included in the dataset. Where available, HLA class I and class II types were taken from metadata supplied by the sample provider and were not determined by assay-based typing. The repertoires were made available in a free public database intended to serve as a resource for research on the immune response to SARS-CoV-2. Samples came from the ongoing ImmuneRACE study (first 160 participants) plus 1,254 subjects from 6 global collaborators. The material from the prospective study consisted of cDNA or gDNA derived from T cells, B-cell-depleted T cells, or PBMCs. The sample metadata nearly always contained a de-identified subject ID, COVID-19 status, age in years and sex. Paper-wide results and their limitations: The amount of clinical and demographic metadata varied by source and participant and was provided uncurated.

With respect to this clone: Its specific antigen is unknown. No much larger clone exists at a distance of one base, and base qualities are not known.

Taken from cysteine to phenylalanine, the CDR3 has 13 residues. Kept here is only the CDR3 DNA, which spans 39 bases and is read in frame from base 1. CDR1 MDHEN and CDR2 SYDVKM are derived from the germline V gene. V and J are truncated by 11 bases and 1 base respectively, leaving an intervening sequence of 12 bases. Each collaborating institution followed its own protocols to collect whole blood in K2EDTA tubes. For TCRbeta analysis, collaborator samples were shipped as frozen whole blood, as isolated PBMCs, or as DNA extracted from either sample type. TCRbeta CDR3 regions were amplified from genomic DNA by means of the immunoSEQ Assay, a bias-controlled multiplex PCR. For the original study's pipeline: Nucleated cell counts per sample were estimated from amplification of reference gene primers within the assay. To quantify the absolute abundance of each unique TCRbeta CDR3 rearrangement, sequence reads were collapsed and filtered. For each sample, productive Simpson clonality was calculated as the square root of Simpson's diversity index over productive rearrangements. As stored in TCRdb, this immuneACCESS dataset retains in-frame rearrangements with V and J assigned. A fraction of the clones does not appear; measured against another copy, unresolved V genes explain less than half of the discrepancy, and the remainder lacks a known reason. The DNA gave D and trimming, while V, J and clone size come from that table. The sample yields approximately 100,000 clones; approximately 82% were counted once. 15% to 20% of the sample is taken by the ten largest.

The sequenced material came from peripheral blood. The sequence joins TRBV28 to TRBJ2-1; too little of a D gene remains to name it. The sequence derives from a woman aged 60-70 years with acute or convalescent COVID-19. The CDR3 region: CALASGSYNEQFF. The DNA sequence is TGTGCCCTCGCTAGTGGATCCTACAATGAGCAGTTCTTC.